The entry below gives a single T cell receptor beta chain sequence along with its context. Its antigen has not been determined. Base qualities are not provided; no much larger clone lies one nucleotide away. This record comes from a study of T cells in Graves' hyperthyroidism and ophthalmopathy (dated by TCRdb to the late 2010s). Looking at the study overall: A discovery cohort of roughly 96 patients, about 44 with Graves' ophthalmopathy and over 55 with stable Graves' hyperthyroidism, was used to find distinguishing TCR V-J signatures. Following sampling, methimazole starting at 30 mg daily was given to hyperthyroidism patients, and high-dose intravenous methylprednisolone was given to ophthalmopathy patients. An independent validation cohort of 18 to 20 hyperthyroidism patients and approximately 17 patients who later progressed to ophthalmopathy tested prospective prediction of ophthalmopathy. The paper reports TCR Vbeta CDR3 sequencing of approximately 130 peripheral blood samples: 43 ophthalmopathy, under 85 hyperthyroidism and approximately 17 progressor patients. In about 6 Graves' hyperthyroidism patients, the study also compared T-cell repertoires from thyroid tissue with T-cell repertoires from blood. The 85 to 100 discovery patients were divided at random into training and test sets in a 7:3 ratio.

On the study overall, not on this receptor specifically: In validation, the model predicted progression to ophthalmopathy with just under 71% sensitivity and approximately 78% specificity, a median of approximately 6.5 months before onset. Most expanded thyroid clonotypes (frequency above 0.001) were also detected in blood, suggesting blood repertoires may reflect thyroid immune responses. Ophthalmopathy was separated from stable hyperthyroidism by a 13 V-J signature model, with roughly 88% sensitivity and approximately 81% specificity obtained in cross-validation and 80%/75% obtained in testing. Sample size was not statistically predetermined, and investigators were not blinded to group allocation.

Graves' hyperthyroidism was defined as stable when no progression to ophthalmopathy occurred over 18 months of follow-up. The hyperthyroidism patients were between 18 and 65 years old and newly diagnosed, with a disease duration of less than 2 months. Any patient with an uncontrolled infection, another autoimmune disease, pregnancy or lactation was excluded. Diagnoses were established on the basis of clinical symptoms, serum thyroxine and TRAb, thyroid ultrasound, and orbital computed tomography. Trizol reagent was used to extract total RNA, and RNA quality was then checked on an Agilent 2100 Bioanalyzer. TCR beta CDR3 regions were amplified from RNA transcripts. A first-round RT-PCR of the TCR CDR3 used the HTBI primer set with the Qiagen OneStep RT-PCR kit. Libraries were constructed in a second round of multiplex PCR, after which size selection and purification were carried out. The libraries were sequenced on an Illumina HiSeq2000 using paired-end 100 bp reads. In the original analysis: Raw data were processed with SOAPnuke, discarding reads with adapters, uncalled bases, mean Phred below 15, or no exact constant-primer or identifier match. COPE v1.2.5 was used to merge the high-quality paired reads, and each unique nucleotide sequence was defined as a clonotype. MiTCR v1.1 was used to align the clonotypes against IMGT TRBV, TRBD and TRBJ reference segments. Only V-J combinations with frequency above 0.0001, covering about 99% of repertoires, were analysed. The TCS score was defined as the ratio of F50 (clonal expansion) to E x V (chaos), calculated using BLOSUM62-based TCRdist between CDR3 peptides within each V-J. Welch's t-statistics and random forest reduced around 520 V-J features to 13, which were used in a naive Bayes classifier (R e1071). The similarity between thyroid and blood repertoires was quantified using the Morisita-Horn index. In TCRdb, the public reads were trimmed at Q25 with fastp and aligned with MiXCR, with productive beta chains retained. Duplicate CDR3 protein sequences are folded into a single record with the most common DNA and genes. V and J calls and clone size were set by TCRdb, not the authors. This sample gives about 98,000 distinct CDR3 sequences in total; approximately 40% of them show up just once. Of the sample, 10% is held by the ten largest clones.

Specimen: peripheral blood or thyroid tissue (not recorded which). The sequence derives from a woman aged 30 to 39 with Graves' hyperthyroidism.

CDR3 sequence: CASSRDRVGPSTDTQYF. At the DNA level, the sequence is TGCGCCAGCAGTAGAGACAGGGTTGGTCCTAGCACAGATACGCAGTATTTT. This receptor chain uses TRBV4-1 and TRBJ2-3, and 7 bases in between align with TRBD1. The CDR3 measures 17 amino acids from cysteine to phenylalanine. The only DNA kept is the CDR3, 51 bases in frame from the first base. Looking up the germline V gene yields CDR1 MGHRA and CDR2 YSYEKL. V is trimmed back by 6 bases and J by 0 bases, and the junction contains 12 bases that no gene match accounts for.